Reported below is one TCR beta chain. The entry originates in a study of blood T cell repertoires in COVID-19. Study in general: Whether acute or convalescent, the COVID-19 samples came from the United States, Italy and Spain.

With 2 bases removed from V and 5 bases from J, the gap between germline ends came to 10 bases. Germline loops: CDR1 LNHDA, CDR2 SQIVND (reference sequence). This CDR3 comprises 14 residues. Under the authors' procedure: Amplification with reference gene primers provided the estimates of nucleated cell counts. Sequenced by immunoSEQ multiplex PCR; TCRdb stores in-frame clones only, minus some. The V and J calls and clone size are taken from that table; D and trimming were inferred from the DNA. The repertoire has approximately 80,000 clones, approximately 76% of them found once; the top ten carry roughly 15%.

The TCR comes from a man between 65 and 85 years old with active or convalescent COVID-19. Sequencing was carried out using peripheral blood. The chain employs TRBV19 and TRBJ2-1, with D possibly matching TRBD2 (5 bases). Here the CDR3 DNA reads TGTGCCAGTAGTATACGGCGGGTTCACAATGAGCAGTTCTTC. This sequence encodes CASSIRRVHNEQFF.